The T cell receptor beta chain described here comes from a study of OX40 agonist ivuxolimab in advanced cancers. Generated by immunoSEQ multiplex PCR, the TCRdb table keeps only in-frame clones and is missing some. This table holds approximately 79,000 clones, around 87% found once. This clone was seen a single time. V shed 5 bases and J 5 bases; nucleotides not matched to a gene: 15. The CDR3 runs to 17 residues. From germline, CDR1 is SGHAT and CDR2 FQNNGV. This clonotype originated in an adult with an advanced solid tumor such as melanoma, head and neck, liver or kidney cancer. This rearrangement joins TRBV11-2 to TRBJ2-5; 9 nucleotides match TRBD2. Here the sequenced sample was CD4+ or CD8+ T cells sorted from blood, taken in a trial of the OX40 agonist ivuxolimab. CDR3 coding DNA: TGTGCCAGCAGCCCCCTTCGCGCGGGGGGGGCGGGGGAGACCCAGTACTTC. Amino acids: CASSPLRAGGAGETQYF.